These 17 T cell receptor beta chains originate from one sample sequenced in a study of blood T cell repertoires in COVID-19 (dated by TCRdb to the early 2020s). Library generation was performed with the immunoSEQ multiplex PCR assay. TCRdb mirrors the immuneACCESS table, restricted to in-frame sequences. Some clones are absent from its copies; in checked studies, under half trace to an unresolved V gene, and the reason for the others is unknown. Within this sample are about 49,000 clones, with around 83% of them counted one time only. The ten largest clones add up to 5% to 6% of the sample. Sample: peripheral blood. These receptors all come from a man in his forties or fifties with active COVID-19.

The CDR3, as DNA: TGTGCCAGCAGCCCTCGGGACAGGGGCAGATCCTACGAGCAGTACTTC. Its protein product is CASSPRDRGRSYEQYF. The chain uses TRBV5-6 and TRBJ2-7; 10 positions agree with TRBD1. The CDR3 is 16 amino acids. After removal of 4 bases from V and 1 base from J, the junction contained 8 bases not matched to a gene. The V gene's germline CDR1 is SGHDT and CDR2 YYEEEE.

CDR3 region: CASSPGLAPHNEQFF. Written as DNA, the CDR3 is TGTGCCAGCAGCCCGGGACTAGCGCCCCACAATGAGCAGTTCTTC. V is TRBV7-3 and J is TRBJ2-1, with 10 bases aligning to TRBD2. The germline V gene has CDR1 SGHTA and CDR2 FQGTGA. V was clipped by 5 bases and J by 5 bases; unmatched bases: 6. This CDR3 contains 15 residues.

The chain uses TRBV20-1 and TRBJ2-1; 11 bases agree with TRBD2. V shed 6 bases, J shed 4 bases, and the junction held 8 bases outside the gene matches. This CDR3 region has 15 residues. The germline V gene encodes CDR1 DFQATT and CDR2 SNEGSKA (reference sequence). Written as DNA, the CDR3 is TGCAGTGCCAGTAGGGGGACTAGCGGTTACAATGAGCAGTTCTTC. Encoded protein: CSASRGTSGYNEQFF.

This chain links TRBV7-9 with TRBJ2-7, with a weak D call TRBD2 (6 bases). CDR1 and CDR2 from the germline V gene are SEHNR and FQNEAQ (reference sequence). Trimming removed 4 bases from V and 3 bases from J, with 7 bases in between. There are 12 residues in the CDR3. The CDR3 DNA is TGTGCCAGCAGCTCGGACTACTACGAGCAGTACTTC. It yields the protein CASSSDYYEQYF. Supplemented by reference TRBV7-9 and TRBJ2-7, the full variable domain reads DTGVSQNPRHKITKRGQNVTFRCDPISEHNRLYWYRQTLGQGPEFLTYFQNEAQLEKSRLLSDRFSAERPKGSFSTLEIQRTEQGDSAMYLCASSSDYYEQYFGPGTRLTVT.

The chain recombines TRBV5-1 with TRBJ2-5; possibly TRBD2 for D (6 bases). V lost 4 bases, J lost 2 bases, and 9 bases lay in between. The CDR3 contains 13 residues. Germline assignment: CDR1 SGHRS and CDR2 YFSETQ. Here the CDR3 reads CASSPRGQETQYF. CDR3 DNA: TGCGCCAGCAGCCCTCGGGGGCAAGAGACCCAGTACTTC.

The CDR3 sequence: CATSDPRTYNEQFF. Here the CDR3 DNA reads TGTGCCACCAGTGACCCCAGAACCTACAATGAGCAGTTCTTC. The rearrangement uses TRBV24-1 and TRBJ2-1; the D is unclear. Germline loops: CDR1 KGHDR, CDR2 SFDVKD. The CDR3 is 14 residues long. Between the trimmed V and J ends, which lost 4 bases and 2 bases, there was a span of 8 bases.

This clone was seen just once. The rearrangement links TRBV5-1 to TRBJ2-2, with TRBD2 matching 14 bases. CDR3 length: 19 amino acids. J gave up 7 bases and V 4 bases, and 15 bases lay outside the gene matches. CDR1 is SGHRS, CDR2 YFSETQ, per germline. CDR3 DNA sequence: TGCGCCAGCAGCCAGGGACTAGCGGGAGTCGGAGTTTTGGTCGGGGAGCTGTTTTTT. This codes for CASSQGLAGVGVLVGELFF.

This clone has only one observation. The genes are TRBV18 and TRBJ2-1; 12 bases map to TRBD2. V lost 1 base, J lost 6 bases, and 22 bases stayed unmatched. This CDR3 has 22 residues. CDR1 is KGHSH and CDR2 is LQKENI in the germline V gene. The CDR3 protein is CASSPLITGRGSGTSGPNEQFF. For the CDR3, the DNA is TGTGCCAGCTCACCACTCATAACAGGGAGGGGCTCCGGGACTAGCGGGCCCAATGAGCAGTTCTTC.

The chain is built from TRBV19 and TRBJ1-5; possible D gene TRBD1, 6 bases. Trimming cost V 6 bases and J 3 bases, with 15 bases left between them. The length of the CDR3 is 15 residues. In germline, CDR1 is LNHDA, CDR2 SQIVND (reference sequence). CDR3 coding DNA: TGTGCCAGTAGCTGGAGACAGGCTCCCAATCAGCCCCAGCATTTT. Encoded protein: CASSWRQAPNQPQHF. The variable domain in full, completed from reference TRBV19 and TRBJ1-5, reads DGGITQSPKYLFRKEGQNVTLSCEQNLNHDAMYWYRQDPGQGLRLIYYSQIVNDFQKGDIAEGYSVSREKKESFPLTVTSAQKNPTAFYLCASSWRQAPNQPQHFGDGTRLSIL.

This chain uses TRBV9 with TRBJ2-7; 13 bases are shared with TRBD2. V shed 0 bases, J shed 0 bases, and the junction held 3 bases outside the gene matches. In germline, CDR1 is SGDLS, CDR2 YYNGEE. The length of the CDR3 is 17 residues. Here the CDR3 reads CASSVGLAGGPSYEQYF. The CDR3 DNA follows: TGTGCCAGCAGCGTAGGACTAGCGGGAGGCCCCTCCTACGAGCAGTACTTC.

The chain carries TRBV18 and TRBJ2-3; possible D gene TRBD2, 5 bases. The germline V gene has CDR1 KGHSH and CDR2 LQKENI. V lost 7 bases and J lost 0, with 8 bases in between. CDR3 size: 13 residues. The CDR3 nucleotides are TGTGCCAGCTTTGGAGGTAGCACAGATACGCAGTATTTT. This encodes CASFGGSTDTQYF.

The chain is built from TRBV10-3 and TRBJ2-1, with D perhaps matching TRBD2 (5 bases). Trimming took off 2 bases at V and 9 bases at J, with 11 bases between the two ends. CDR1 ENHRY and CDR2 SYGVKD come from the germline V gene. The CDR3 is 13 residues long. The DNA of the CDR3 is TGTGCCATCAGTGAGGAGACGAGCGGTGAGCAGTTCTTC. Its translation: CAISEETSGEQFF.

The rearrangement links TRBV27 to TRBJ1-6; 8 nucleotides match TRBD1. V shed 2 bases and J 6 bases; nucleotides not matched to a gene: 6. This CDR3 region has 16 residues. The germline CDR1 and CDR2 sequences are MNHEY and SMNVEV (reference sequence). The CDR3 region has the DNA TGTGCCAGCAGTTTAAGCCCAGGACAGGGTAATTCACCCCTCCACTTT. Its protein is CASSLSPGQGNSPLHF.

The chain combines TRBV7-9 with TRBJ1-3; 7 nucleotides align to TRBD1. The CDR3 is 14 amino acids. Germline V gene lookup returns CDR1 SEHNR and CDR2 FQNEAQ (reference sequence). V lost 1 base to trimming and J lost 4 bases; unmatched junction nucleotides: 1. This CDR3 is CASSLGTGGNTIYF. CDR3 sequence (DNA): TGTGCCAGCAGCTTAGGGACAGGAGGAAACACCATATATTTT.

V gene TRBV14 combines with J gene TRBJ2-3; 12 bases map to TRBD2. With 4 bases clipped from V and 2 bases from J, the junction kept 7 bases outside the gene matches. Germline values: CDR1 SGHDN, CDR2 FVKESK. CDR3 length: 17 residues. The CDR3 region has the DNA TGTGCCAGCAGCCGACGGACTAGCGGGGACCTCACAGATACGCAGTATTTT. Protein sequence: CASSRRTSGDLTDTQYF.

The chain has TRBV21-1 and TRBJ1-1; no check of the table's D call, TRBD1, against the DNA was made. TRBV21-1 is deemed a pseudogene. This CDR3 is built from 19 residues. The CDR3 bases are TGTGCCAGCAGCAAAGTCTTTAGGGGGCGTAACTCTATGAACACTGAAGCTTTCTTT. Its protein product is CASSKVFRGRNSMNTEAFF.

This sequence joins TRBV12-3 or TRBV12-4 and TRBJ1-1; D might be TRBD1 (6 bases). V gave up 3 bases and J gave up 3 bases, with 8 bases separating them. The CDR3 is 13 residues long. The CDR3 loop is CASSFSGDTEAFF. DNA for the CDR3: TGTGCCAGCAGTTTTTCAGGGGACACTGAAGCTTTCTTT.